The clone carrying this TCR beta chain came up many times. The antigen is unknown. This sample is drawn from a study of glioma-infiltrating T cells. There are 13 residues in the CDR3. V lost 2 bases, J lost 7 bases, and 12 bases lay in between. The germline V gene has CDR1 DFQATT and CDR2 SNEGSKA (reference sequence). TCR alpha and beta CDR3 regions were amplified from RNA using iRepertoire nested multiplex PCR. MiXCR, run by TCRdb on the multiplex PCR reads, gives a single entry per CDR3 protein. The data show 170,000 or so distinct CDR3 sequences, with more than 35% seen just once and around 4.9% held by the top ten. Study-wide results and limits: Tissue and blood shared very few CDR3 sequences. Tissue-blood divergence was below expectation in non-neoplastic patients, above in gliomas.

J is TRBJ1-5 and V is TRBV20-1, with D unresolved. The sequence came from a human donor with low-grade glioma or glioblastoma, undergoing nonglioma brain surgery, or in good health (not recorded which). The sequenced sample was glioma tissue, nonneoplastic brain tissue, or PBMCs (not recorded which). The CDR3 sequence: CSARPLGGQPQHF. CDR3 DNA sequence: TGCAGTGCTAGACCCTTGGGCGGGCAGCCCCAGCATTTT.